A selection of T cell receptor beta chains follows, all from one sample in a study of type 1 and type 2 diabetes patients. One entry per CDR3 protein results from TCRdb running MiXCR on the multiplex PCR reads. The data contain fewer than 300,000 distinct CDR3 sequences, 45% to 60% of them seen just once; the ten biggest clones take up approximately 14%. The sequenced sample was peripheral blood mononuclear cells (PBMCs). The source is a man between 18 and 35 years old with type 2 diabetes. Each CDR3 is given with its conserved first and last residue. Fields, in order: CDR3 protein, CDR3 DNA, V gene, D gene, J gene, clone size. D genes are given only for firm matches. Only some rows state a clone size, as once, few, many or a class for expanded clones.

cdr3_aa: CASRPTGGAGELFF; cdr3_nt: TGTGCCAGTAGACCGACAGGGGGTGCGGGGGAGCTGTTTTTT; v_call: TRBV19; d_call: TRBD1; j_call: TRBJ2-2; clone_size: few
cdr3_aa: CASSSGTGGYYGYTF; cdr3_nt: TGTGCCAGTAGTTCCGGGACAGGGGGTTACTATGGCTACACCTTC; v_call: TRBV19; d_call: TRBD1; j_call: TRBJ1-2; clone_size: .
cdr3_aa: CASSREQLRETQYF; cdr3_nt: TGTGCCAGCAGCCGCGAACAGCTCCGAGAGACCCAGTACTTC; v_call: TRBV14; d_call: .; j_call: TRBJ2-5; clone_size: few
cdr3_aa: CAISELGQYGAEAFF; cdr3_nt: TGTGCCATCAGTGAACTAGGACAGTACGGCGCTGAAGCTTTCTTT; v_call: TRBV10-3; d_call: .; j_call: TRBJ1-1; clone_size: .
cdr3_aa: CASSPPGLHYYEQYF; cdr3_nt: TGTGCCAGCTCACCACCGGGACTTCATTACTACGAGCAGTACTTC; v_call: TRBV18; d_call: .; j_call: TRBJ2-7; clone_size: few
cdr3_aa: CASSYSAKYEQYF; cdr3_nt: TGTGCCAGCAGTTACTCGGCGAAGTACGAGCAGTACTTC; v_call: TRBV6-5; d_call: .; j_call: TRBJ2-7; clone_size: .
cdr3_aa: CSAIAGRGGPINEQFF; cdr3_nt: TGCAGTGCAATCGCGGGGCGGGGAGGTCCGATAAATGAGCAGTTCTTC; v_call: TRBV20-1; d_call: .; j_call: TRBJ2-1; clone_size: .
cdr3_aa: CASSVASQATGELFF; cdr3_nt: TGTGCCAGCAGCGTAGCCTCACAAGCAACCGGGGAGCTGTTTTTT; v_call: TRBV7-2; d_call: .; j_call: TRBJ2-2; clone_size: few
cdr3_aa: CASSPGSSYNEQFF; cdr3_nt: TGCGCCAGCAGTCCGGGTTCCTCTTACAATGAGCAGTTCTTC; v_call: TRBV10-1; d_call: .; j_call: TRBJ2-1; clone_size: many
cdr3_aa: CASSSQGMNQPQHF; cdr3_nt: TGTGCCAGCAGTTCGCAGGGGATGAATCAGCCCCAGCATTTT; v_call: TRBV2; d_call: .; j_call: TRBJ1-5; clone_size: few
cdr3_aa: CASSGGWTGPLGEPQHF; cdr3_nt: TGTGCCAGCAGTGGGGGCTGGACAGGGCCTTTGGGGGAGCCCCAGCATTTT; v_call: TRBV6-1; d_call: TRBD1; j_call: TRBJ1-5; clone_size: .
cdr3_aa: CAISDRGRPNNEQFF; cdr3_nt: TGTGCCATCAGCGACAGGGGGCGACCCAACAATGAGCAGTTCTTC; v_call: TRBV10-3; d_call: TRBD1; j_call: TRBJ2-1; clone_size: many
cdr3_aa: CASSLYYNEQFF; cdr3_nt: TGTGCCAGTAGTCTATATTACAATGAGCAGTTCTTC; v_call: TRBV19; d_call: .; j_call: TRBJ2-1; clone_size: few
cdr3_aa: CASSIVGLYTEAFF; cdr3_nt: TGTGCCAGTAGTATAGTGGGGCTCTACACTGAAGCTTTCTTT; v_call: TRBV19; d_call: .; j_call: TRBJ1-1; clone_size: once
cdr3_aa: CASSLIQYNEQFF; cdr3_nt: TGTGCCAGCAGCTTAATCCAGTACAATGAGCAGTTCTTC; v_call: TRBV7-8; d_call: .; j_call: TRBJ2-1; clone_size: .
cdr3_aa: CASSQDNTEAFF; cdr3_nt: TGTGCCAGCAGTCAAGATAACACTGAAGCTTTCTTT; v_call: TRBV6-2/TRBV6-3; d_call: .; j_call: TRBJ1-1; clone_size: .
cdr3_aa: CASSSVGVMDTEAFF; cdr3_nt: TGTGCCAGCAGTTCCGTCGGCGTCATGGACACTGAAGCTTTCTTT; v_call: TRBV6-5; d_call: .; j_call: TRBJ1-1; clone_size: .
cdr3_aa: CASSVPQQGKGNQPQHF; cdr3_nt: TGTGCCAGCAGTGTCCCGCAACAGGGGAAGGGCAATCAGCCCCAGCATTTT; v_call: TRBV6-6; d_call: TRBD1; j_call: TRBJ1-5; clone_size: .
cdr3_aa: CASSVLSTLHF; cdr3_nt: TGTGCCAGCAGTGTCCTCTCCACCCTCCACTTT; v_call: TRBV2; d_call: .; j_call: TRBJ1-6; clone_size: many
cdr3_aa: CSALDRGGTGELFF; cdr3_nt: TGCAGTGCTTTGGACAGGGGAGGTACCGGGGAGCTGTTTTTT; v_call: TRBV20-1; d_call: TRBD1; j_call: TRBJ2-2; clone_size: .
cdr3_aa: CASRAGQYEQYF; cdr3_nt: TGTGCCAGCCGAGCCGGGCAATACGAGCAGTACTTC; v_call: TRBV12-3/TRBV12-4; d_call: .; j_call: TRBJ2-7; clone_size: .